Listed below are T cell receptor beta chains from one sample, sequenced in a study of T cells after yellow fever vaccination. TCRdb analysed the 5' RACE reads with MiXCR anew, one entry per CDR3 protein. This table has approximately 110,000 distinct CDR3 sequences, 7.4% appearing once. This specimen consisted of CD4+ T cells sorted from PBMCs, obtained 10 days after the first yellow fever vaccination. Receptors were obtained from a man younger than 35 who received the YFV17D yellow fever vaccine. The CDR3 runs from the conserved cysteine through the conserved F or W. A D gene is named only where the DNA matches it firmly. The size field is filled for only some rows; it gives once, few, many or a size class.

NA,TRBJ2-6,TRBV7-9,many,TGTGCCAGCAGCACGGGACTCCGTTCCTCTGGGGCCAACGTCCTGACTTTC,CASSTGLRSSGANVLTF
NA,TRBJ1-1,TRBV5-4,many,TGTGCCAGCAGCTTGTTCAGGGGCAGGGACACTGAAGCTTTCTTT,CASSLFRGRDTEAFF
NA,TRBJ1-2,TRBV20-1,many,TGCAGTGCTAGTCCCAGCCTTGCTTACTATGGCTACACCTTC,CSASPSLAYYGYTF
TRBD1,TRBJ1-2,TRBV7-9,many,TGTGCCAGCAGCTCCCCCCTTCGACAGGGCTGGTATGGCTACACCTTC,CASSSPLRQGWYGYTF
NA,TRBJ2-3,TRBV28,few,TGTGCCAGCACGCGTTCAGATACGCAGTATTTT,CASTRSDTQYF
NA,TRBJ2-3,TRBV5-6,medium-sized,TGTGCCAGCAGTTTGTCCTCCACAGATACGCAGTATTTT,CASSLSSTDTQYF
TRBD2,TRBJ2-1,TRBV11-3,many,TGTGCCAGCAGCTTAGACCCGGTGACTAGCGGGGAGCAGTTCTTC,CASSLDPVTSGEQFF
NA,TRBJ1-1,TRBV19,NA,TGTGCCAGTAGTATCCATGTGGGGGACACTGAAGCTTTCTTT,CASSIHVGDTEAFF
TRBD2,TRBJ2-1,TRBV24-1,NA,TGTGCCACCAGTGAACTTTCTAGCGGGGGTAGCAATGAGCAGTTCTTC,CATSELSSGGSNEQFF
TRBD1,TRBJ2-7,TRBV7-2,NA,TGTGCCAGCAGCTTAAAGGGACAGGGATTTGACGAGCAGTACTTC,CASSLKGQGFDEQYF
NA,TRBJ1-6,TRBV5-1,many,TGCGCCAGCAGCTTTCTAGGGAGCGGCGGTTCACCCCTCCACTTT,CASSFLGSGGSPLHF
NA,TRBJ1-3,TRBV19,many,TGTGCCAGTAGTAAAGGACCCCGAGCGGGAAACACCATATATTTT,CASSKGPRAGNTIYF
TRBD1,TRBJ1-2,TRBV6-5,many,TGTGCCAGCAGTTACGTGGGGACAGGGGGCCATGGCTACACCTTC,CASSYVGTGGHGYTF
TRBD1,TRBJ1-6,TRBV3-1,NA,TGTGCCAGCAGCCAAGATCTGGACAGGGGGCAGCCCCTCCACTTT,CASSQDLDRGQPLHF
NA,TRBJ2-2,TRBV7-3,many,TGTGCCAGCGGGGGCCTCAACACCGGGGAGCTGTTTTTT,CASGGLNTGELFF
TRBD1,TRBJ2-1,TRBV5-1,many,TGCGCCAGCAGCCGAAGGACAGGAACACTCAATGAGCAGTTCTTC,CASSRRTGTLNEQFF
TRBD1,TRBJ1-6,TRBV28,many,TGTGCCAGCAGTTTACCTCGACAGGGGAATTATAATTCACCCCTCCACTTT,CASSLPRQGNYNSPLHF
NA,TRBJ2-3,TRBV7-9,many,TGTGCCAGCAGCTTGAAACTTTTCACAGATACGCAGTATTTT,CASSLKLFTDTQYF
TRBD2,TRBJ2-1,TRBV2,NA,TGTGCCTTCAGGGGCACTCGGGGGCGGGGACTAGCGATAGTACGAGAGCAGTTCTTC,CAFRGTRGRGLAIVREQFF
TRBD1,TRBJ2-7,TRBV7-3,NA,TGTGCCAGCAGCGGGGGACAGGGTGACGCCTACGAGCAGTACTTC,CASSGGQGDAYEQYF
NA,TRBJ1-1,TRBV6-6,many,TGTGCCAGCAGTTACAAGAGGGGATCTGAAGCTTTCTTT,CASSYKRGSEAFF
NA,TRBJ1-1,TRBV19,many,TGTGCCAGTAGTATCCGGGGGGGACGGACCACTGAAGCTTTCTTT,CASSIRGGRTTEAFF
NA,TRBJ1-1,TRBV29-1,many,TGCAGCGTTGAGATAACGGTGAACACTGAAGCTTTCTTT,CSVEITVNTEAFF
NA,TRBJ1-4,TRBV12-3/TRBV12-4,many,TGTGCCAGCAGTCGACCGGGGAGTGATGAAAAACTGTTTTTT,CASSRPGSDEKLFF
NA,TRBJ2-3,TRBV21-1,many,TGTGCCAGCAGCAAAGGGCCGCTACAGGGGGCCTGTACAGATACGCAGTATTTT,CASSKGPLQGACTDTQYF
NA,TRBJ1-2,TRBV5-1,many,TGCGCCAGCAGCTTGGGCAGCTATGGCTACACCTTC,CASSLGSYGYTF
NA,TRBJ1-5,TRBV5-1,many,TGCGCCAGCAGCTTCGTCCCGGGCCCTGATCAGCCCCAGCATTTT,CASSFVPGPDQPQHF
TRBD2,TRBJ2-3,TRBV5-1,NA,TGCGCCAGCAGCTTGGGGTCGGCGGGGGGCACAGATACGCAGTATTTT,CASSLGSAGGTDTQYF
NA,TRBJ2-1,TRBV4-3,NA,TGCGCCAGCAGCCAAGAGTCCTACAATGAGCAGTTCTTC,CASSQESYNEQFF
TRBD1,TRBJ2-1,TRBV13,many,TGTGCCAGCAGCCTCCGACAGGGAAGAAATGAGCAGTTCTTC,CASSLRQGRNEQFF
NA,TRBJ2-2,TRBV12-5,many,TGTGCTAGTGGTTTGGATGAGGAGCTGTTTTTT,CASGLDEELFF
TRBD2,TRBJ2-3,TRBV4-2,many,TGTGCCAGCAGCCAAGGCCCTGGGACTAGCGCCACAGATACGCAGTATTTT,CASSQGPGTSATDTQYF
NA,TRBJ2-5,TRBV20-1,many,TGCAGTGCGCCGACCGTGGGGGCAGAGACCCAGTACTTC,CSAPTVGAETQYF
NA,TRBJ2-5,TRBV20-1,many,TGCAGTGCTTCTCGCAAAAGGGTAGAGACCCAGTACTTC,CSASRKRVETQYF